This TCR beta chain was captured in a study of response to subunit inactivated influenza vaccine. TCRdb ran MiXCR on the RT-PCR reads and lists one entry per CDR3 protein. This sample has roughly 160,000 distinct CDR3 sequences, with about 11% found just once. V was pared by 4 bases and J by 0 bases, with 11 bases between. The CDR3 loop spans 15 amino acids. Germline CDR1 is SGHDT and CDR2 is YYEEEE. The sample consisted of CD8+ T cells sorted from PBMCs, taken roughly 24 months after vaccination. This chain connects TRBV5-6 to TRBJ2-1; D is unresolved. This receptor was taken from a man aged 45 to 75 who received an inactivated influenza vaccine. The CDR3 is CASSPRLLSYNEQFF. The CDR3 nucleotides read TGTGCCAGCAGCCCCCGGCTCCTCTCCTACAATGAGCAGTTCTTC.